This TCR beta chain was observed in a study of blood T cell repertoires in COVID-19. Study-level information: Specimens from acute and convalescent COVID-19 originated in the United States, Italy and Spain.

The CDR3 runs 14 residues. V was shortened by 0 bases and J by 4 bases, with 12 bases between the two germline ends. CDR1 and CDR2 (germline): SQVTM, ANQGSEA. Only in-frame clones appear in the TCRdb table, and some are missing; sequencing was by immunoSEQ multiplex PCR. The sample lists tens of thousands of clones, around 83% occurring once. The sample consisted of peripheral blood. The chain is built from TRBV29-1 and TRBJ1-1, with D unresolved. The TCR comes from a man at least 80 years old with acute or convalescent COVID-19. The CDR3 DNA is TGCAGCGTTGAAGATCAAAGCGTGGGCACTGAAGCTTTCTTT. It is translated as CSVEDQSVGTEAFF.